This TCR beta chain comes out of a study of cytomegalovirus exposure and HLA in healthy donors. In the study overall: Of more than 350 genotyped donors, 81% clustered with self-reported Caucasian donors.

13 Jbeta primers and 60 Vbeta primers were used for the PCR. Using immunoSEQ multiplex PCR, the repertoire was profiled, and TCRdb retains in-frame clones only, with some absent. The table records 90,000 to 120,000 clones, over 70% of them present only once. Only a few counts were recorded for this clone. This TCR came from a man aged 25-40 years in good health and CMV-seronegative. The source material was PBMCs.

This CDR3 reads CASSLAGPQLNEQFF. CDR3 sequence (DNA): TGTGCCAGCAGCTTAGCGGGACCACAACTCAATGAGCAGTTCTTC. This rearrangement joins TRBV7-3 to TRBJ2-1, with D perhaps matching TRBD2 (6 bases). V was shortened by 2 bases and J by 6 bases, with 14 bases between the two germline ends. Germline loops: CDR1 SGHTA, CDR2 FQGTGA. The CDR3 covers 15 residues.